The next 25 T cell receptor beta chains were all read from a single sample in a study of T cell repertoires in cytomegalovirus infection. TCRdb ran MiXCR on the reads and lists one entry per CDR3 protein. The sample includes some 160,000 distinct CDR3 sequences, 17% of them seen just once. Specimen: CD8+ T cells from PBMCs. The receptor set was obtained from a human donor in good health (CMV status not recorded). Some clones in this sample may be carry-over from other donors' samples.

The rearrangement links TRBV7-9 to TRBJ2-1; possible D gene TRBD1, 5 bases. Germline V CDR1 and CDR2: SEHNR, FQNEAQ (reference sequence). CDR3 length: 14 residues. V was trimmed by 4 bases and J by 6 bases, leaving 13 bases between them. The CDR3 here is CASSSTHRSNEQFF. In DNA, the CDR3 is TGTGCCAGCAGCTCCACCCACAGGAGCAATGAGCAGTTCTTC.

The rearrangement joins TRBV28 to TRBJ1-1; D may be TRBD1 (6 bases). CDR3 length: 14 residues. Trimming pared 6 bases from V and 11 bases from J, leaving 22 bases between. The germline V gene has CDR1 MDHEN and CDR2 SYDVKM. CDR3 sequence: CASRPTGTQSGAFF. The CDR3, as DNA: TGTGCCAGCAGACCTACCGGGACACAATCGGGGGCTTTCTTT.

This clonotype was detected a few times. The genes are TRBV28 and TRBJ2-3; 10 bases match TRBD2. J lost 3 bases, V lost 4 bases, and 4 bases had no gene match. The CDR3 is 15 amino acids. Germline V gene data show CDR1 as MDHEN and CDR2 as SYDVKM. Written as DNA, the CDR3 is TGTGCCAGCAGTTCAGCGGGAGGGGGAACAGATACGCAGTATTTT. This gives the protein CASSSAGGGTDTQYF.

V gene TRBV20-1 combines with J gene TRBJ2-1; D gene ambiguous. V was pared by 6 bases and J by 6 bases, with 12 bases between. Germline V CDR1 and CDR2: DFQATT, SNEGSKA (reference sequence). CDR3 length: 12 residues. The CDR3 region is CSALIRGNEQFF. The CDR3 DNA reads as TGCAGTGCACTGATTAGAGGCAATGAGCAGTTCTTC.

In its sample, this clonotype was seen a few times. The CDR3 region is CASSLRGAVNEQFF. The CDR3 region has the DNA TGTGCCAGCAGTCTAAGGGGGGCCGTCAATGAGCAGTTCTTC. This chain joins TRBV28 and TRBJ2-1; D could derive from TRBD1 or TRBD2 (6 bases each). There are 14 residues in the CDR3. Germline V lookup: CDR1 MDHEN, CDR2 SYDVKM. The V end was cut by 5 bases, the J end by 6 bases, with 14 bases between.

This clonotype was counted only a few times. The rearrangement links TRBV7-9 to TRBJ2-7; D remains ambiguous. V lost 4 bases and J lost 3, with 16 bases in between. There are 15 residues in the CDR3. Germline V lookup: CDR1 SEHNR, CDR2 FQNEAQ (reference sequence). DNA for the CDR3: TGTGCCAGCAGCTCCCCCCTCGGCTCCCTCTACGAGCAGTACTTC. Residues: CASSSPLGSLYEQYF.

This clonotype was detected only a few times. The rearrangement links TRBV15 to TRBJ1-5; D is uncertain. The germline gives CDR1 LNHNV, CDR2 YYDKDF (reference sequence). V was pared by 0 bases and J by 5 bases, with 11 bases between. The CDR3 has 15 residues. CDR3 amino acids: CATSREKGVYQPQHF. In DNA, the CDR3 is TGTGCCACCAGCAGAGAGAAGGGAGTTTATCAGCCCCAGCATTTT.

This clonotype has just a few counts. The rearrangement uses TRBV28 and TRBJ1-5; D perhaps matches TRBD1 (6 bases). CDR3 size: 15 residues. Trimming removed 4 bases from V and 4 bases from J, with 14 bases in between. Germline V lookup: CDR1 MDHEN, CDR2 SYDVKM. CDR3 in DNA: TGTGCCAGCAGTTCTCAGGGGCCACTGAATCAGCCCCAGCATTTT. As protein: CASSSQGPLNQPQHF.

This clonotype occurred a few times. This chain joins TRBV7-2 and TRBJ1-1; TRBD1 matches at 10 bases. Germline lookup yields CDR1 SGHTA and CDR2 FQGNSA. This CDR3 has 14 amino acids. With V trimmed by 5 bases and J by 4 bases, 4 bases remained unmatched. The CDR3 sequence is CASSVWTGGTEAFF. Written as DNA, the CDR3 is TGTGCCAGCAGCGTATGGACAGGGGGCACTGAAGCTTTCTTT.

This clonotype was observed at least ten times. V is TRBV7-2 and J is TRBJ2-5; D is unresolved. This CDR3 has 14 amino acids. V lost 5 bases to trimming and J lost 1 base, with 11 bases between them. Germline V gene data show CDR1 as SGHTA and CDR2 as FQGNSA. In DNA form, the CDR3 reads TGTGCCAGCAGCCCTGGGGATAGCCAAGAGACCCAGTACTTC. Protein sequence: CASSPGDSQETQYF.

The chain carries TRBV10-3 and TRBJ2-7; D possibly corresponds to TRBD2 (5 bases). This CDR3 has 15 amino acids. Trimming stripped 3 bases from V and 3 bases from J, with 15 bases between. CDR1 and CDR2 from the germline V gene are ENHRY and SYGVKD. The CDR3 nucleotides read TGTGCCATCAGTGAAAGAGGGAGCTCCCTCTACGAGCAGTACTTC. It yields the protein CAISERGSSLYEQYF.

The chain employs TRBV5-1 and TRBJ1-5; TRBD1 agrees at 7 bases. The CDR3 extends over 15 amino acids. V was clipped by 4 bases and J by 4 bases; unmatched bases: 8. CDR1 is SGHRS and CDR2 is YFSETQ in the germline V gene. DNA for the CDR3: TGCGCCAGCAGCGTCGGGACAGCCGAGAATCAGCCCCAGCATTTT. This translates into CASSVGTAENQPQHF. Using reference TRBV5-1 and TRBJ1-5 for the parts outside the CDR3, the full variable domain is KAGVTQTPRYLIKTRGQQVTLSCSPISGHRSVSWYQQTPGQGLQFLFEYFSETQRNKGNFPGRFSGRQFSNSRSEMNVSTLELGDSALYLCASSVGTAENQPQHFGDGTRLSIL.

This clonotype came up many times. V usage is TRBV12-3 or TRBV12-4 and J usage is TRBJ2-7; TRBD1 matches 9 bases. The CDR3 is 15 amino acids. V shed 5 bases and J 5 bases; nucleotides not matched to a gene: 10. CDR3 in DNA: TGTGCCAGCAGTCCCACTCTTACAGGGGGCGACGAGCAGTACTTC. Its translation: CASSPTLTGGDEQYF.

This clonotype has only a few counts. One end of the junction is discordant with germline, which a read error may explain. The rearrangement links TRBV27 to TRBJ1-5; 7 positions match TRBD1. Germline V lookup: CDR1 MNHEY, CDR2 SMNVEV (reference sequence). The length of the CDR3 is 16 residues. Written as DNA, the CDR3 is TGTGCCAGCAGTCCGTCAACAGGGGATCTCAATCAGCCCCAGCATTTC. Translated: CASSPSTGDLNQPQHF.

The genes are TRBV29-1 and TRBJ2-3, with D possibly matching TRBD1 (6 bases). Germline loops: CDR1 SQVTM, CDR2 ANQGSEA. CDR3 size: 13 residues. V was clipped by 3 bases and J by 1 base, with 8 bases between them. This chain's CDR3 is CSVDTGRTDTQYF. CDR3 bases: TGCAGCGTTGACACAGGGCGCACAGATACGCAGTATTTT.

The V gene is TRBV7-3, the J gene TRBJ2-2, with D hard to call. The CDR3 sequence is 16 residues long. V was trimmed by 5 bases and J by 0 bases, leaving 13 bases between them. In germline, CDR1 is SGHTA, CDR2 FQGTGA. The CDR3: CASSPYISPNTGELFF. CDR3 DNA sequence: TGTGCCAGCAGCCCATATATAAGTCCGAACACCGGGGAGCTGTTTTTT.

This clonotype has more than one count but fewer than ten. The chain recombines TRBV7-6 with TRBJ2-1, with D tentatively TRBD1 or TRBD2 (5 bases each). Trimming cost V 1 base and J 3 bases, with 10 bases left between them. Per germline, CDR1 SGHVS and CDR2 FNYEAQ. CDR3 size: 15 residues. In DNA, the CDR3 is TGTGCCAGCAGCTTAGGGGACGACTTCTACAATGAGCAGTTCTTC. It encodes CASSLGDDFYNEQFF. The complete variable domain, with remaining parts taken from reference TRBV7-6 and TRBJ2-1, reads GAGVSQSPRYKVTKRGQDVALRCDPISGHVSLYWYRQALGQGPEFLTYFNYEAQQDKSGLPNDRFSAERPEGSISTLTIQRTEQRDSAMYRCASSLGDDFYNEQFFGPGTRLTVL.

For the CDR3, the DNA is TGTGCCAGCAGTTCAGGGGCCTCTGGGGCCAACGTCCTGACTTTC. Translation: CASSSGASGANVLTF. The V gene is TRBV6-2 or TRBV6-3, the J gene TRBJ2-6, with a tentative D call TRBD1 (6 bases). V lost 4 bases to trimming and J lost 0 bases, with 7 bases between them. Germline V lookup: CDR1 MNHEY, CDR2 SVGEGT. This CDR3 is built from 15 residues.

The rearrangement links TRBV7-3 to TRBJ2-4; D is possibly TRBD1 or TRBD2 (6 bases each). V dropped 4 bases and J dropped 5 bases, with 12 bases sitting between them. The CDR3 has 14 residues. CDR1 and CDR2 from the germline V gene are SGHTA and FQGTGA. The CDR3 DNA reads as TGTGCCAGCAGCTGGAGGGACAAGCAAAACATTCAGTACTTC. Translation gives CASSWRDKQNIQYF.

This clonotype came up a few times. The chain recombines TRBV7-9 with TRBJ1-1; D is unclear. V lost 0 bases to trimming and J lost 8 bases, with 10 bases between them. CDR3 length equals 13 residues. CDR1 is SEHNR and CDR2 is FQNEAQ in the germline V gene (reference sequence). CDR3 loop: CASSLAPGREAFF. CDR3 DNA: TGTGCCAGCAGCTTAGCCCCAGGACGAGAAGCTTTCTTT. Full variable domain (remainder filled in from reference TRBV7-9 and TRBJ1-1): DTGVSQNPRHKITKRGQNVTFRCDPISEHNRLYWYRQTLGQGPEFLTYFQNEAQLEKSRLLSDRFSAERPKGSFSTLEIQRTEQGDSAMYLCASSLAPGREAFFGQGTRLTVV.

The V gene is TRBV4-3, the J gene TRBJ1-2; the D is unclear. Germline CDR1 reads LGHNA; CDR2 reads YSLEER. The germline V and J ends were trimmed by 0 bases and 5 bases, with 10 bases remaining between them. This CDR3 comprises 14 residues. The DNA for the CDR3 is TGCGCCAGCAGCCAAGAAGGCAGATTTTATGGCTACACCTTC. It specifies CASSQEGRFYGYTF.

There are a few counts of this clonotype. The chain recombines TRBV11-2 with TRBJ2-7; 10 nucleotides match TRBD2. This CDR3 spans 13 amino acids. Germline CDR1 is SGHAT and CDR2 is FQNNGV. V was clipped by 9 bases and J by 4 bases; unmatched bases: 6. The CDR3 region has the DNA TGTGCCAGTTTAGCGGGAGGAGTATACGAGCAGTACTTC. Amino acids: CASLAGGVYEQYF.

The CDR3: CASSPWGSGVGAYEQYF. The CDR3 region has the DNA TGTGCCAGCAGCCCGTGGGGTTCCGGGGTTGGAGCCTACGAGCAGTACTTC. The rearrangement uses TRBV7-9 and TRBJ2-7; a weak D match, TRBD2 (5 bases). The V end lost 5 bases, the J end lost 2 bases, and 22 bases lay between the germline ends. There are 17 residues in the CDR3. Germline lookup yields CDR1 SEHNR and CDR2 FQNEAQ (reference sequence).

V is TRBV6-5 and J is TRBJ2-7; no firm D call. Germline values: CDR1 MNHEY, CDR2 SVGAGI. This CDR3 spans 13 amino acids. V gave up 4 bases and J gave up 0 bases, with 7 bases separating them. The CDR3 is CASSWKSSYEQYF. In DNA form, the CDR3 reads TGTGCCAGCAGTTGGAAAAGCTCCTACGAGCAGTACTTC.

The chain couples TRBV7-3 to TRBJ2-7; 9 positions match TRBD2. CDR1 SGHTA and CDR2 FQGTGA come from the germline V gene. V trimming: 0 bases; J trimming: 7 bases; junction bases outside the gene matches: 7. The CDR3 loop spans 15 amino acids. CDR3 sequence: CASSLTASGGNEQYF. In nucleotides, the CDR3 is TGTGCCAGCAGCTTAACGGCCAGCGGGGGGAATGAGCAGTACTTC.